One and the same sample provided the 3 T cell receptor beta chains below, sequenced in a study of spatial heterogeneity in lung cancer. One entry per CDR3 protein results from TCRdb running MiXCR on the 5' RACE reads. The repertoire has around 87,000 distinct CDR3 sequences, approximately 12% of them found once; the top ten carry about two fifths. Noted time point: sample taken at primary tumor resection. The study sequenced unsorted whole RNA from tumor, nontumor lung or frozen PBMC. This sample comprised PBMCs, obtained at surgery. Receptors originate from a male donor with early-stage non-small cell lung cancer.

This clonotype came up once. The V gene is TRBV2, the J gene TRBJ1-6, with 7 bases matching TRBD1. The CDR3 runs 14 residues. Germline CDR1 is SNHLY and CDR2 is FYNNEI. With 1 base clipped from V and 8 bases from J, the junction kept 2 bases outside the gene matches. The CDR3 DNA reads as TGTGCCAGCAGTGAAGGACAGGGAGATTCACCCCTCCACTTT. Protein sequence: CASSEGQGDSPLHF.

The rearrangement uses TRBV10-3 and TRBJ2-7; 7 bases align to TRBD2. Trimming cost V 3 bases and J 5 bases; bases outside gene matches: 4. There are 13 residues in the CDR3. Germline V gene data show CDR1 as ENHRY and CDR2 as SYGVKD. The CDR3 spells CAISERGVDEQYF. CDR3 nucleotide sequence: TGTGCCATCAGTGAACGGGGGGTTGACGAGCAGTACTTC.

The rearrangement uses TRBV7-2 and TRBJ2-6; the D gene is possibly TRBD1 (5 bases). Per the germline V gene, CDR1 is SGHTA and CDR2 is FQGNSA. Trimming took 5 bases from V and 2 from J, leaving 16 bases between them. This CDR3 contains 17 residues. The CDR3 loop is CASSTSRVMAGANVLTF. CDR3 bases: TGTGCCAGCAGCACCTCCAGGGTAATGGCTGGGGCCAACGTCCTGACTTTC. The full variable domain, its missing parts supplied by reference TRBV7-2 and TRBJ2-6, is GAGVSQSPSNKVTEKGKDVELRCDPISGHTALYWYRQSLGQGLEFLIYFQGNSAPDKSGLPSDRFSAERTGGSVSTLTIQRTQQEDSAVYLCASSTSRVMAGANVLTFGAGSRLTVL.